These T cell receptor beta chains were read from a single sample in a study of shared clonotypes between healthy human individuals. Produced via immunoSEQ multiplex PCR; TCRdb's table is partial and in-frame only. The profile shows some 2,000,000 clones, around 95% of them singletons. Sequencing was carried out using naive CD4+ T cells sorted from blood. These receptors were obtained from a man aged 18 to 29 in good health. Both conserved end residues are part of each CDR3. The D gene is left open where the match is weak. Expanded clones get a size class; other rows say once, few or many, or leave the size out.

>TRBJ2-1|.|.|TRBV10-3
CAISGMTDYYNEQFF
TGTGCCATCAGTGGAATGACAGATTACTACAATGAGCAGTTCTTC
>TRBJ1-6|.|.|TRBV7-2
CASSLQGSPLHF
TGTGCCAGCAGCTTACAGGGTTCACCCCTCCACTTT
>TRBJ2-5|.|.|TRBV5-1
CASSPDRQPPGAQYF
TGCGCCAGCAGCCCGGACCGACAGCCCCCGGGAGCCCAGTACTTC
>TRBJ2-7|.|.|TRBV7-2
CASSPFGTGSYEQYF
TGTGCCAGCAGCCCCTTCGGGACGGGTTCCTACGAGCAGTACTTC
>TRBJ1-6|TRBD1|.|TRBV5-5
CASSRDRGSSYNSPLHF
TGTGCCAGCAGCCGTGACAGGGGTAGCTCCTATAATTCACCCCTCCACTTT
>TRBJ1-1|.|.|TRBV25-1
CASSEFRGNTEAFF
TGTGCCAGCAGTGAATTCAGGGGAAACACTGAAGCTTTCTTT
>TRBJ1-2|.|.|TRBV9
CASSVEGVGPYGYTF
TGTGCCAGCAGCGTAGAGGGGGTAGGGCCCTATGGCTACACCTTC
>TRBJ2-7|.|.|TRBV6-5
CASSRPSGTPGEQYF
TGTGCCAGCAGTCGGCCCTCCGGGACTCCGGGCGAGCAGTACTTC
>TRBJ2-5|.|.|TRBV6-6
CASSLPWTAQETQYF
TGTGCCAGCAGTTTACCCTGGACAGCTCAAGAGACCCAGTACTTC
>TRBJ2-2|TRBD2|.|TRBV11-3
CASSSLPSGTGELFF
TGTGCCAGCAGCTCATTACCTAGCGGGACCGGGGAGCTGTTTTTT
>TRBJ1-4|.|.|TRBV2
CASSVGQPNEKLFF
TGTGCCAGCAGTGTCGGACAGCCTAATGAAAAACTGTTTTTT
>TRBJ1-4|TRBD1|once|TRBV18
CASSPGTAKGEKLFF
TGTGCCAGCTCACCAGGGACAGCAAAAGGCGAAAAACTGTTTTTT
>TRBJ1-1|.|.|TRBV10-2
CASSESTWQNTEAFF
TGCGCCAGCAGTGAGTCGACTTGGCAGAACACTGAAGCTTTCTTT
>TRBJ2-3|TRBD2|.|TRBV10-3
CAIGGDTDTQYF
TGTGCCATCGGGGGGGACACAGATACGCAGTATTTT
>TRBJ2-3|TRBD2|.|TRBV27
CASSTSGRAIVTDTQYF
TGTGCCAGCAGCACTAGCGGGAGGGCCATCGTAACAGATACGCAGTATTTT
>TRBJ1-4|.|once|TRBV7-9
CASSIYSGNEKLFF
TGTGCCAGCAGCATATATTCGGGAAATGAAAAACTGTTTTTT
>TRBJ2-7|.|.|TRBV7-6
CASSLGGARVEQYF
TGTGCCAGCAGCTTAGGGGGGGCCCGGGTCGAGCAGTACTTC
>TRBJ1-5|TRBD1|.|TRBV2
CASTFRTGGNQPQHF
TGTGCCAGTACATTCAGGACAGGAGGCAATCAGCCCCAGCATTTT
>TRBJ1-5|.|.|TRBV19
CASSTTVGSNQPQHF
TGTGCCAGTAGTACGACAGTCGGGAGCAATCAGCCCCAGCATTTT
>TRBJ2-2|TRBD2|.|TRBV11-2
CASSLEGGGLGELFF
TGTGCCAGCAGCTTAGAAGGCGGGGGTCTCGGGGAGCTGTTTTTT
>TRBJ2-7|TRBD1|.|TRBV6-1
CASRDRVHYEQYF
TGTGCCAGCAGGGACAGGGTCCACTACGAGCAGTACTTC
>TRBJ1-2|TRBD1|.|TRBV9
CASRRAGGGGYTF
TGTGCCAGCAGGAGGGCAGGGGGCGGTGGCTACACCTTC
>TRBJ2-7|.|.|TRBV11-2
CASSLDYRGIYEQYF
TGTGCCAGCAGCTTAGATTACCGGGGGATCTACGAGCAGTACTTC